The clone carrying this T cell receptor beta chain was found a few times. The antigen is unknown. The sample belongs to a study of cytomegalovirus exposure and HLA in healthy donors. Study-wide results and caveats: In presence/absence analyses, roughly uniform sequencing depth across donors was assumed. The investigators catalogued 164 TCR beta chains as cytomegalovirus-associated.

V lost 3 bases to trimming and J lost 2 bases; unmatched junction nucleotides: 6. The CDR3 extends over 16 amino acids. The germline gives CDR1 SGHTA, CDR2 FQGNSA. With 60 Vbeta and 13 Jbeta primers, the PCR was carried out. Method: immunoSEQ multiplex PCR; TCRdb's copy keeps in-frame clones and lacks some. Here the sample spans about 140,000 clones, more than 70% being singletons. Sequenced material: PBMCs. The clonotype comes from a woman in her forties or fifties in good health and CMV-seronegative. The V call is TRBV7-2, the J call TRBJ2-1; 8 nucleotides line up with TRBD2. CDR3 DNA sequence: TGTGCCAGCAGCTTCCCTTACGGGGGGGCCTACAATGAGCAGTTCTTC. The encoded protein is CASSFPYGGAYNEQFF.